This T cell receptor (beta chain) comes out of a study of blood T cell repertoires in COVID-19. Across the whole study: Material from acute and convalescent COVID-19 was sourced from the United States, Italy and Spain. Nucleic acid was either cDNA or gDNA, and it came from T cells, B-cell-depleted T cells, or PBMCs.

Sequenced by immunoSEQ multiplex PCR; TCRdb stores in-frame clones only, minus some. The sample contains about 180,000 clones, about 87% of which appear only once. The CDR3 is made up of 15 amino acids. Germline V CDR1 and CDR2: LGHNA, YNFKEQ. Germline trimming cut 4 bases from V and 9 bases from J; bases unmatched to any gene: 9. V and J are TRBV4-2 and TRBJ2-1, with 10 bases identical to TRBD2. The sample taken for sequencing was peripheral blood. This TCR came from a woman aged 70-85 years with COVID-19, enrolled during active disease. DNA for the CDR3: TGTGCCAGCAGCCCGGGGAGCGGGAGGGTAGGTGAGCAGTTCTTC. This encodes CASSPGSGRVGEQFF.